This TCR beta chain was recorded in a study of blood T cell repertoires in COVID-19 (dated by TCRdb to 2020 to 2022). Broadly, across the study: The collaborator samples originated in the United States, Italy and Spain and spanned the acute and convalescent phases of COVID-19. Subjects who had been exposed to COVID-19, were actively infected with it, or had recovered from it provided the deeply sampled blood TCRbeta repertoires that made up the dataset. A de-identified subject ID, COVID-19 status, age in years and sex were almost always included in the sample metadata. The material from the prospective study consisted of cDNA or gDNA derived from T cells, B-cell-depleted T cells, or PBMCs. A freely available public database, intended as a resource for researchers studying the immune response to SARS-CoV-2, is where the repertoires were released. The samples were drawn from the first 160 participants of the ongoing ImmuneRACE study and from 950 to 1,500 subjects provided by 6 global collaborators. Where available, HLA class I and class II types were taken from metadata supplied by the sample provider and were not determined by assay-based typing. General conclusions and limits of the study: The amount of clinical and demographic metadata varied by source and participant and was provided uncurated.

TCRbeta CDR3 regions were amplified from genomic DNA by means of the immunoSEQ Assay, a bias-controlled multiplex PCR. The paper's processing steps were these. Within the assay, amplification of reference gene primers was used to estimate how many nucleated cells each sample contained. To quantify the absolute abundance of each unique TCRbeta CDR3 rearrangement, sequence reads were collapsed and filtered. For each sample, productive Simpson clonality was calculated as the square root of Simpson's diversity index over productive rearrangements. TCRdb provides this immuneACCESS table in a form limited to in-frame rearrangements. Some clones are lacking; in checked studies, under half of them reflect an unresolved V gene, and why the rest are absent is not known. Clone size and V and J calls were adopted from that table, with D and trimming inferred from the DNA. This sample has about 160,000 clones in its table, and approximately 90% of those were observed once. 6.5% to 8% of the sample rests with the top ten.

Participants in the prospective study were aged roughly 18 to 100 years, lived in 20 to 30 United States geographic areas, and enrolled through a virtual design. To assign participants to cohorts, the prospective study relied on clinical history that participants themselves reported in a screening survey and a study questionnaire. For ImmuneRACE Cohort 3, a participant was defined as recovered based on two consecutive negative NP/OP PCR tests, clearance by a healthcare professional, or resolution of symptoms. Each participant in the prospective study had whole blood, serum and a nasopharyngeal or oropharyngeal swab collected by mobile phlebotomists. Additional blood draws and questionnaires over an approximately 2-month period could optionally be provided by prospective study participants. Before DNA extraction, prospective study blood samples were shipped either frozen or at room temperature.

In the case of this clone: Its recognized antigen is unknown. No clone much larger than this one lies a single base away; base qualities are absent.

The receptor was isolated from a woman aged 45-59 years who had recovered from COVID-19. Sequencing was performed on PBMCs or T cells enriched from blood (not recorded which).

The CDR3 region reads CASSPTTGGRVDEQFF. At the DNA level, the sequence is TGTGCCAGCAGCCCAACTACGGGGGGGCGTGTGGATGAGCAGTTCTTC. The chain is assembled from TRBV11-3 and TRBJ2-1; 8 junctional bases match TRBD2. CDR1 and CDR2, per the germline V gene, are SGHNT and YENEEA. The CDR3, from cysteine to phenylalanine, totals 16 residues. The only DNA kept is the CDR3, 48 bases in frame from the first base. V loses 5 bases at its end and J loses 8 bases; junction bases beyond the gene matches: 14.